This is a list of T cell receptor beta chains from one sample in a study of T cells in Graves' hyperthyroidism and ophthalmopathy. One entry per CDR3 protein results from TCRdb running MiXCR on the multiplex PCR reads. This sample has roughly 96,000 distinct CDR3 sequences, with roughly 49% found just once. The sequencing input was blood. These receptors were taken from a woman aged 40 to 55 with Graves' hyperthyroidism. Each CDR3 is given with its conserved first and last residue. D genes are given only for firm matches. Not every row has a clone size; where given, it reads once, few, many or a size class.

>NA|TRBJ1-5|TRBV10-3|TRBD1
TGTGCCATCAGTGAGGCAGGGGGCGTCGGAATTCGGCAGCCCCAGCATTTT
CAISEAGGVGIRQPQHF
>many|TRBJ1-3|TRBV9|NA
TGTGCCAGCAGCGCCGGGACATTTGGAAACACCATATATTTT
CASSAGTFGNTIYF
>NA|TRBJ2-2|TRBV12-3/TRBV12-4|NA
TGTGCCAGCAGTCGGCGGACTGGCGGGTTGACCGGGGAGCTGTTTTTT
CASSRRTGGLTGELFF
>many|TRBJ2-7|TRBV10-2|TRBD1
TGCGCCAGCCAGGACAGGGTGTACGAGCAGTACTTC
CASQDRVYEQYF
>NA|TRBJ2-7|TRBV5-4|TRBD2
TGTGCCAGCAGTACTGGCGGGAGAAGTTCTAGTTACGAGCAGTACTTC
CASSTGGRSSSYEQYF
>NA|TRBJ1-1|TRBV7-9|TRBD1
TGTGTCAGCAGCTTATTTACAGGGGACAGGGTGGCTTTCTTT
CVSSLFTGDRVAFF
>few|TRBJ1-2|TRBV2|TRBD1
TGTGCCAGCAGTGCCGGGACAGGGGAGCTTCACTATGGCTACACCTTC
CASSAGTGELHYGYTF
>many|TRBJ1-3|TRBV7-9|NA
TGTGCCAGCAGCTTAGGACGCCGGGGAAACACCATATATTTT
CASSLGRRGNTIYF
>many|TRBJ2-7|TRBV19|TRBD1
TGTGCCAGTAGTACCGGACAGGGGTCCCACGAGCAGTACTTC
CASSTGQGSHEQYF
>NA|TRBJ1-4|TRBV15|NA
TGTGCCACCAGCGGGGGAACCTTT
CATSGGTF
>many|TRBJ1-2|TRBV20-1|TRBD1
TGCAGTGCTAGAGTCGCGGACAGGGACTATGGCTACACCTTC
CSARVADRDYGYTF
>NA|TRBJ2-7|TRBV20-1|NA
TGCAGTGCTAGAGATCCCCCTGGGCAGTACTTC
CSARDPPGQYF
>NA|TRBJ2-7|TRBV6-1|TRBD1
TGTGCCTCAAAGGGACAGGGGTACGAGCAGTACTTC
CASKGQGYEQYF
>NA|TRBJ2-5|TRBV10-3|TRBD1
TGTGCCATCAGTGACGTGGGACAGGGGCGGGAAGAGACCCAGTACTTC
CAISDVGQGREETQYF
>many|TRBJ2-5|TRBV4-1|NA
TGCGCCAGCAGCCAAGCCTGGGACTTCCAAGAGACCCAGTACTTC
CASSQAWDFQETQYF
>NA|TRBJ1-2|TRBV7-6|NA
TGTGCCAGCAGCCCCGACTTCGGGGGGGGCTATGGCTACACCTTC
CASSPDFGGGYGYTF
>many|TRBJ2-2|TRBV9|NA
TGTGCCAGCAGTGCCTCTTGGTCGGGGGAGCTGTTTTTT
CASSASWSGELFF
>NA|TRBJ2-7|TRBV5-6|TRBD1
TGTGCCAGCAGCCGCGGGACAGGGTTGTACGAGCAGTACTTC
CASSRGTGLYEQYF
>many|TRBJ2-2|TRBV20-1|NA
TGCAGTGCTAGAGATTTCCGGAGAGACACCGGGGAGCTGTTTTTT
CSARDFRRDTGELFF
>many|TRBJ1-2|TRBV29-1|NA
TGCAGCGTTCAGGACAGCGGCAATATAGGCTACACCTTC
CSVQDSGNIGYTF
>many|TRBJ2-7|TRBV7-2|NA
TGTGCCAGCAGCTTAAGATACTACGAGCAGTACTTC
CASSLRYYEQYF
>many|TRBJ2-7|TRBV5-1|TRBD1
TGCGCCAGCAGCTGGGACAGTGAGCAGTACTTC
CASSWDSEQYF
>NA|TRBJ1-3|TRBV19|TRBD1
TGTGCCAGTAGTTTCGGGACAGGGGGCGCCCGGGACACCATATATTTT
CASSFGTGGARDTIYF
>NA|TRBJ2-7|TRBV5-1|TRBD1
TGCGCCAGCAGCTTGGGACAGGGGGGGGCGTACGAGCAGTACTTC
CASSLGQGGAYEQYF
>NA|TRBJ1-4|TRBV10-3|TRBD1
TGTGCCATCAGTGAGTGGGGGACAGGGGCCATAGGGGAAAAACTGTTTTTT
CAISEWGTGAIGEKLFF
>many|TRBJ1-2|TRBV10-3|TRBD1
TGTGCCATCAGTTCGGGACAGGGTAGTGGCTACACCTTC
CAISSGQGSGYTF
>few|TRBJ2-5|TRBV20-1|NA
TGCAGTGCTAGAGAGATTCAAATGAGGGAGACCCAGTACTTC
CSAREIQMRETQYF